Shown below are 28 T cell receptor beta chains from a single sample sequenced in a study of lymphopenia after photon versus proton radiotherapy. TCRdb's copy holds only in-frame clones and misses some; the assay was immunoSEQ multiplex PCR. This table has 52,000 or so clones, roughly 90% appearing once. The sample consisted of peripheral blood, taken from a patient treated with photon-based radiotherapy. These TCRs come from a woman aged 40 to 50 with cholangiocarcinoma.

The V gene is TRBV11-3, the J gene TRBJ2-1, with a weak D call TRBD2 (6 bases). Trimming removed 0 bases from V and 1 base from J, with 10 bases in between. Germline CDR1 and CDR2: SGHNT and YENEEA. This CDR3 contains 16 residues. This CDR3 is CASSLDAGRSYNEQFF. The DNA of the CDR3 is TGTGCCAGCAGCTTAGACGCGGGACGGTCCTACAATGAGCAGTTCTTC.

The chain couples TRBV30 to TRBJ1-5; possibly TRBD1 for D (5 bases). Germline V gives CDR1 GTSNPN, CDR2 SVGIG (reference sequence). The CDR3 sequence is 15 residues long. The V gene lost 0 bases and the J gene lost 2 bases, with 11 bases spanning the gap. The CDR3 nucleotides read TGTGCCTGGAGTGTACCAGGGCTAGGCAATCAGCCCCAGCATTTT. It codes for CAWSVPGLGNQPQHF.

The CDR3 nucleotides are TGTGCCAGCAGCGTAGAAGGAGCGGGGGGCACAGATACGCAGTATTTT. Its translation: CASSVEGAGGTDTQYF. The chain joins TRBV9 to TRBJ2-3; 8 bases line up with TRBD2. The J segment lost 1 base and the V segment lost 0 bases, leaving 4 bases of the junction unmatched. CDR1 is SGDLS, CDR2 YYNGEE, per germline. The CDR3 loop spans 16 amino acids. Full variable domain (missing parts from reference TRBV9 and TRBJ2-3): DSGVTQTPKHLITATGQRVTLRCSPRSGDLSVYWYQQSLDQGLQFLIQYYNGEERAKGNILERFSAQQFPDLHSELNLSSLELGDSALYFCASSVEGAGGTDTQYFGPGTRLTVL.

V and J are TRBV9 and TRBJ2-5; a weak D match, TRBD1 (6 bases). V shed 1 base and J shed 5 bases, with 12 bases lying between them. From germline, CDR1 is SGDLS and CDR2 YYNGEE. The CDR3 is 14 amino acids. CDR3 sequence (DNA): TGTGCCAGCAGCGTATCAGGGGTTGGGGAGACCCAGTACTTC. It yields the protein CASSVSGVGETQYF.

The gene calls are TRBV2 and TRBJ1-1; no clear D gene. The length of the CDR3 is 15 residues. Trimming pared 6 bases from V and 1 base from J, leaving 15 bases between. From germline, CDR1 is SNHLY and CDR2 FYNNEI. The CDR3 DNA reads as TGTGCCAGCAGACCTCCAGGTTTTGGGAACACTGAAGCTTTCTTT. This translates into CASRPPGFGNTEAFF.

V usage is TRBV5-6 and J usage is TRBJ1-1; 10 bases are a match to TRBD1. CDR3 size: 16 residues. Germline V gene data show CDR1 as SGHDT and CDR2 as YYEEEE. The J segment lost 4 bases and the V segment lost 1 base, leaving 7 bases of the junction unmatched. DNA for the CDR3: TGTGCCAGCAGCTTGTACGATCGGACAGGGGGCACTGAAGCTTTCTTT. Translation: CASSLYDRTGGTEAFF.

This rearrangement joins TRBV28 to TRBJ1-2, with 11 bases matching TRBD1. The CDR3 is made up of 16 amino acids. J gave up 8 bases and V 3 bases, and 11 bases lay outside the gene matches. The V gene's germline CDR1 is MDHEN and CDR2 SYDVKM. In nucleotides, the CDR3 is TGTGCCAGCAGTTTTCTGGGACAGGGGGTTTCGACGGGCTACACCTTC. Translated: CASSFLGQGVSTGYTF.

This clone was picked up one time. The rearrangement joins TRBV2 to TRBJ2-3; tentative D call: TRBD2 (6 bases). The germline V and J ends were trimmed by 2 bases and 6 bases, with 12 bases remaining between them. In germline, CDR1 is SNHLY, CDR2 FYNNEI. This CDR3 is built from 14 residues. CDR3 nucleotides: TGTGCCAGCAGTGAAAGCGGGCCCGTTGATACGCAGTATTTT. It encodes CASSESGPVDTQYF.

The J gene is TRBJ2-7, the V gene TRBV19, with D unclear. V gave up 5 bases and J gave up 3 bases, with 11 bases separating them. Per the germline V gene, CDR1 is LNHDA and CDR2 is SQIVND (reference sequence). This CDR3 is built from 13 residues. The CDR3 region is CASSPRPNYEQYF. CDR3 coding DNA: TGTGCCAGTAGTCCCCGGCCGAACTACGAGCAGTACTTC.

This chain links TRBV27 with TRBJ2-1; D remains unclear. Germline V lookup: CDR1 MNHEY, CDR2 SMNVEV (reference sequence). This CDR3 region has 12 residues. V was clipped by 4 bases and J by 8 bases, with 9 bases between them. The CDR3 here is CASSSTRHEQFF. In DNA, the CDR3 is TGTGCCAGCAGTTCGACCCGCCATGAGCAGTTCTTC.

This rearrangement joins TRBV6-4 to TRBJ2-3, with 8 bases identical to TRBD2. CDR1 MRHNA and CDR2 SNTAGT come from the germline V gene. The CDR3 length is 16 residues. The V and J ends lost 2 bases and 0 bases, in that order; junction bases with no gene match: 4. The CDR3 DNA reads as TGTGCCAGCAGTGACCGGGCGGGGGGCAGCACAGATACGCAGTATTTT. Its protein is CASSDRAGGSTDTQYF.

This sequence joins TRBV5-4 and TRBJ1-2; D remains unclear. The CDR3 contains 11 residues. Looked up from germline, CDR1 is SGHNT and CDR2 is YYREEE (reference sequence). V lost 0 bases and J 5 bases, leaving 2 bases between the germline ends. CDR3 nucleotide sequence: TGTGCCAGCAGCTTGGATTATGGCTACACCTTC. Its translation: CASSLDYGYTF.

The chain employs TRBV9 and TRBJ1-1; TRBD1 matches at 7 bases. The CDR3 consists of 14 residues. J gave up 5 bases and V 0 bases, and 4 bases lay outside the gene matches. Germline CDR1 and CDR2: SGDLS and YYNGEE. The CDR3 loop reads CASSVGRGLTEAFF. As DNA, the CDR3 is TGTGCCAGCAGCGTAGGTAGGGGGCTAACTGAAGCTTTCTTT.

This clone was seen a handful of times. The V call is TRBV11-1, the J call TRBJ2-7, with 11 bases aligning to TRBD1. With V trimmed by 5 bases and J by 6 bases, 6 bases remained unmatched. Germline V gene data show CDR1 as SGHAT and CDR2 as FQDESV (reference sequence). This CDR3 is built from 14 residues. The CDR3: CASSTGTGGLEQYF. The CDR3 DNA follows: TGTGCCAGCAGCACGGGGACAGGGGGACTCGAGCAGTACTTC.

This clone is labeled as medium-sized. The chain has TRBV15 and TRBJ2-7; 7 positions match TRBD1. This CDR3 is built from 15 residues. After removal of 3 bases from V and 6 bases from J, the junction contained 11 bases not matched to a gene. CDR1 and CDR2 from the germline V gene are LNHNV and YYDKDF (reference sequence). CDR3 coding DNA: TGTGCCACCAGCAGCATCGGGACAGTGCCTTTCGAGCAGTACTTC. Protein: CATSSIGTVPFEQYF. Combining the CDR3 with reference TRBV15 and TRBJ2-7 gives the whole variable domain DAMVIQNPRYQVTQFGKPVTLSCSQTLNHNVMYWYQQKSSQAPKLLFHYYDKDFNNEADTPDNFQSRRPNTSFCFLDIRSPGLGDTAMYLCATSSIGTVPFEQYFGPGTRLTVT.

The V call is TRBV9, the J call TRBJ2-7; D gene uncertain. The germline V gene has CDR1 SGDLS and CDR2 YYNGEE. The CDR3 spans 13 residues. Trimming took off 1 base at V and 6 bases at J, with 11 bases between the two ends. For the CDR3, the DNA is TGTGCCAGCAGCGTAATGTCCCGCAGCGAGCAGTACTTC. It encodes CASSVMSRSEQYF.

The CDR3 nucleotides are TGTGCCAGTAGTATAAAGGGGGCAAGGCAGCCCCAGCATTTT. Translated: CASSIKGARQPQHF. V is TRBV19 and J is TRBJ1-5, with 7 bases that match TRBD1. Germline assignment: CDR1 LNHDA and CDR2 SQIVND (reference sequence). J gave up 7 bases and V 2 bases, and 5 bases lay outside the gene matches. This CDR3 has 14 amino acids.

The rearrangement links TRBV9 to TRBJ2-7, with 8 positions matching TRBD1. Germline V gives CDR1 SGDLS, CDR2 YYNGEE. The CDR3 is 16 residues long. The trim removed 3 bases at V and 0 bases at J, leaving 8 bases unmatched. CDR3 amino acids: CASSGSGTGSSYEQYF. The CDR3 region has the DNA TGTGCCAGCAGCGGATCCGGGACAGGTAGCTCCTACGAGCAGTACTTC.

This chain connects TRBV6-5 to TRBJ1-4; 8 bases are shared with TRBD1. V trimming: 4 bases; J trimming: 8 bases; junction bases outside the gene matches: 6. The germline V gene has CDR1 MNHEY and CDR2 SVGAGI. This CDR3 spans 14 amino acids. CDR3 in amino acids: CASSSGGWGEKLFF. The CDR3 DNA reads as TGTGCCAGCAGTTCAGGGGGCTGGGGGGAAAAACTGTTTTTT.

V usage is TRBV5-1 and J usage is TRBJ1-2, with D unclear. The germline V gene has CDR1 SGHRS and CDR2 YFSETQ. V was shortened by 4 bases and J by 0 bases, with 7 bases between the two germline ends. This CDR3 is 13 amino acids long. The CDR3 here is CASSTGTNYGYTF. CDR3 nucleotides: TGCGCCAGCAGCACCGGGACTAACTATGGCTACACCTTC.

V usage is TRBV25-1 and J usage is TRBJ2-1; D is uncertain. With 6 bases removed from V and 2 bases from J, the gap between germline ends came to 11 bases. Germline V gene sequence: CDR1 MGHDK, CDR2 SYGVNS. CDR3 length equals 14 residues. The CDR3 protein is CASRGLSPYNEQFF. CDR3 DNA: TGTGCCAGCAGGGGTCTGAGCCCCTACAATGAGCAGTTCTTC. Full variable domain (missing parts from reference TRBV25-1 and TRBJ2-1): EADIYQTPRYLVIGTGKKITLECSQTMGHDKMYWYQQDPGMELHLIHYSYGVNSTEKGDLSSESTVSRIRTEHFPLTLESARPSHTSQYLCASRGLSPYNEQFFGPGTRLTVL.

The rearrangement joins TRBV9 to TRBJ1-6, with D uncertain. V gave up 0 bases and J gave up 10 bases, with 8 bases separating them. The CDR3 length is 13 residues. Germline V gene sequence: CDR1 SGDLS, CDR2 YYNGEE. The CDR3 region is CASSVATHSPLHF. Here the CDR3 DNA reads TGTGCCAGCAGCGTAGCTACTCACTCACCCCTCCACTTT.

The chain couples TRBV18 to TRBJ2-1; 8 bases map to TRBD2. Looked up from germline, CDR1 is KGHSH and CDR2 is LQKENI. The junction had 14 bases not matched to a gene; V was cut back by 7 bases and J by 9 bases. CDR3 length: 15 amino acids. The CDR3 nucleotides read TGTGCCAGCTATCCTGGGACTAGGCCCCCCACTGAGCAGTTCTTC. It translates to CASYPGTRPPTEQFF.

The chain uses TRBV7-2 and TRBJ1-2; tentatively, D is TRBD1 (5 bases). Per the germline V gene, CDR1 is SGHTA and CDR2 is FQGNSA. The germline V and J ends were trimmed by 6 bases and 2 bases, with 13 bases remaining between them. This CDR3 is built from 14 residues. The CDR3 DNA reads TGTGCCAGCAGGAGGGGTCGGGGGAACTATGGCTACACCTTC. It specifies CASRRGRGNYGYTF.

This clone was seen once. The chain joins TRBV7-8 to TRBJ1-1; TRBD1 matches at 7 bases. V was pared by 4 bases and J by 3 bases, with 14 bases of the junction left unmatched. CDR3 length: 17 residues. Germline V gives CDR1 SGHVS, CDR2 FQNEAQ. The CDR3 is CASSSGQDRTLYTEAFF. As DNA, the CDR3 is TGTGCCAGCAGCTCCGGACAGGACAGGACTTTGTACACTGAAGCTTTCTTT.

The chain links TRBV4-2 to TRBJ2-7; 8 nucleotides align to TRBD2. The CDR3 is 15 residues long. Germline CDR1 and CDR2: LGHNA and YNFKEQ. V trimming: 0 bases; J trimming: 4 bases; junction bases outside the gene matches: 5. CDR3 sequence (DNA): TGTGCCAGCAGCCAAGAATCGACGGGAGGGTACGAGCAGTACTTC. Protein product: CASSQESTGGYEQYF.

The chain recombines TRBV5-4 with TRBJ2-1; maybe TRBD1 (7 bases). There are 15 residues in the CDR3. Per the germline V gene, CDR1 is SGHNT and CDR2 is YYREEE (reference sequence). Trimming stripped 2 bases from V and 8 bases from J, with 17 bases between. The DNA for the CDR3 is TGTGCCAGCAGCTTAGGGACAGTTCAGCGGGATGAGCAGTTCTTC. Encoded protein: CASSLGTVQRDEQFF.

This clone was observed a few times. This rearrangement joins TRBV13 to TRBJ1-1; a possible D gene is TRBD1 (5 bases). Germline values: CDR1 PRHDT, CDR2 FYEKMQ (reference sequence). The CDR3 runs to 14 residues. V gave up 4 bases and J gave up 4 bases, with 13 bases separating them. CDR3 sequence: CASSSERGFTEAFF. The DNA of the CDR3 is TGTGCCAGCAGCTCGGAGAGGGGTTTCACTGAAGCTTTCTTT.